Reported below is one T cell receptor (beta chain). In the CD4+ fraction, cells were divided into CD45RA+ naive and CD45RA-negative memory subsets. Germline CDR1 reads MNHEY; CDR2 reads SMNVEV (reference sequence). The CDR3 totals 13 residues. The germline V and J ends were trimmed by 3 bases and 6 bases, with 12 bases remaining between them. Here immunoSEQ multiplex PCR was the method, and the copy in TCRdb shows in-frame clones only, minus some. Seen here are millions of clones, approximately 93% observed once, and the top ten hold 0.35% to 0.5%. This record belongs to a study of shared clonotypes between healthy human individuals.

V usage is TRBV27 and J usage is TRBJ2-7; D might be TRBD2 (6 bases). Source material: naive CD4+ T cells from PBMCs. Specified subset: CD45RA+ positively selected. The receptor comes from a man aged 18 to 29 in good health. Some clones in this sample may be carry-over from other donors' samples. The CDR3 DNA follows: TGTGCCAGCAGTTTGACTAGGCAGAGCGAGCAGTACTTC. It yields the protein CASSLTRQSEQYF.